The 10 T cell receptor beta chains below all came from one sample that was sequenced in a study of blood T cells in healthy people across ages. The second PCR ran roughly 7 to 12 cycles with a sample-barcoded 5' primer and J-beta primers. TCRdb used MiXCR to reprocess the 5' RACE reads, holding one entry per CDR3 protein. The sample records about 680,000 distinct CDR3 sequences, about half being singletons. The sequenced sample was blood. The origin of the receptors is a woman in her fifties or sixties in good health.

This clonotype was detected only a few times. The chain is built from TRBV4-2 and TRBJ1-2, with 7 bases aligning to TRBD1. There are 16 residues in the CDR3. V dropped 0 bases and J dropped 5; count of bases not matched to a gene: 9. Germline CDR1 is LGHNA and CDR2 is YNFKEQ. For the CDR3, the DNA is TGTGCCAGCAGCCAAGACGCGACAGGGTCTTATTATGGCTACACCTTC. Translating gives CASSQDATGSYYGYTF.

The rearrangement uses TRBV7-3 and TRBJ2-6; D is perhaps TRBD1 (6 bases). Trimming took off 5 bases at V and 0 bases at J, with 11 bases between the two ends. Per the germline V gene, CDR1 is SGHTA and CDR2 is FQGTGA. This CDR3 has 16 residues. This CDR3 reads CASSKTGRSGANVLTF. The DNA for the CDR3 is TGTGCCAGCAGCAAAACAGGGCGCTCTGGGGCCAACGTCCTGACTTTC.

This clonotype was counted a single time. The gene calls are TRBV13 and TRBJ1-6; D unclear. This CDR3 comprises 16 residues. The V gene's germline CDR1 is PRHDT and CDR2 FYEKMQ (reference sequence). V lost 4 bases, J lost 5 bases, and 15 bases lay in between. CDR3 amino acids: CASSSGREIHNSPLHF. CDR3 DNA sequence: TGTGCCAGCAGCTCCGGACGGGAAATCCATAATTCACCCCTCCACTTT.

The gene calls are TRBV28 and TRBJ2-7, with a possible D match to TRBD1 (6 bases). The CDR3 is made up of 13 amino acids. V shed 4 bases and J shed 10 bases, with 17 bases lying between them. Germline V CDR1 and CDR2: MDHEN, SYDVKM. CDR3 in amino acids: CASSSRDTFRQYF. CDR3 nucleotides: TGTGCCAGCAGTTCCCGGGACACATTCCGTCAGTACTTC.

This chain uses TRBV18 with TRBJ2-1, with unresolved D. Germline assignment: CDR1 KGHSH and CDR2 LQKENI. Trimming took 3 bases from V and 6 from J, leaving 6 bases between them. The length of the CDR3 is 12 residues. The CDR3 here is CASSPIGNEQFF. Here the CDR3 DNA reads TGTGCCAGCTCACCTATTGGCAATGAGCAGTTCTTC.

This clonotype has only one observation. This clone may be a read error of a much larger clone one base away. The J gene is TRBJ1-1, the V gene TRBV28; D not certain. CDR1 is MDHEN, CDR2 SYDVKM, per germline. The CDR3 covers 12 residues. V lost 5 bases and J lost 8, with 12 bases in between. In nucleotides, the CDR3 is TGTGCCAGCAGTCGACTCCTTAGGGAAGCTTTCTTT. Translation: CASSRLLREAFF.

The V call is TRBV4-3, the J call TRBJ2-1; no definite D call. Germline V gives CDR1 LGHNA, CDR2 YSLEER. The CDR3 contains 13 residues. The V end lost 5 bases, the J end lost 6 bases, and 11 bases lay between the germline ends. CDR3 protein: CASSKGNSNEQFF. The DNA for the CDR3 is TGCGCCAGCAGCAAGGGAAATTCCAATGAGCAGTTCTTC.

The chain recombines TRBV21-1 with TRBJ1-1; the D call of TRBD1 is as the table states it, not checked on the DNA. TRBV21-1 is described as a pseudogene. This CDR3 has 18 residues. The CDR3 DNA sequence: TGTGCCAGCAGCAACGGAAAACGGGACAGGTCTTTGAACACTGAAGCTTTCTTT. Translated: CASSNGKRDRSLNTEAFF.

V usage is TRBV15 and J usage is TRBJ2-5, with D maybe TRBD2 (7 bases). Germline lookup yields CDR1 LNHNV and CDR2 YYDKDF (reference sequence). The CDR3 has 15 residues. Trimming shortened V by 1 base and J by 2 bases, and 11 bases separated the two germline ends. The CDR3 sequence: CATSRGGGLQETQYF. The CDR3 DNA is TGTGCCACCAGCAGAGGGGGGGGGCTGCAAGAGACCCAGTACTTC.

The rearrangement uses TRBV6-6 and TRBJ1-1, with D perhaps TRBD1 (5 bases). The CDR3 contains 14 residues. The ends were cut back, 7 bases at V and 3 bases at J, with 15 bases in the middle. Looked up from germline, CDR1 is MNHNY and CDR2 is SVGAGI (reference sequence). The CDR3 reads CASTRGVSDTEAFF. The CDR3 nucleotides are TGTGCCAGCACCCGAGGGGTTTCAGACACTGAAGCTTTCTTT.